The rows below give T cell receptor beta chains drawn from one sample of a study of blood T cell repertoires in COVID-19. The method was immunoSEQ multiplex PCR; TCRdb's version includes in-frame clones alone and lacks a portion of them. The repertoire holds more than 250,000 clones, with 84% as singletons. The sequencing input was peripheral blood. The receptors here all came from a human donor in a cohort sampled during active COVID-19. The CDR3 runs from the conserved cysteine through the conserved F or W. Each record gives: V gene, D gene, clone size, J gene, CDR3 protein, CDR3 DNA. The D gene is left open where the match is weak. The size entry is marked missing in some rows and otherwise reads once, few, many or a size class.

TRBV5-1	-	-	TRBJ1-1	CASSATTGLDNTEAFF	TGCGCCAGCAGCGCAACCACAGGGCTCGATAACACTGAAGCTTTCTTT
TRBV11-2	-	few	TRBJ1-2	CASSTGVNTAYGYTF	TGTGCCAGCAGCACCGGGGTGAACACCGCCTATGGCTACACCTTC
TRBV24-1	-	few	TRBJ1-1	CATSPQGAEAFF	TGTGCCACCAGCCCACAGGGCGCTGAAGCTTTCTTT
TRBV10-2	TRBD2	once	TRBJ2-3	CATVERGTPGGTQYF	TGCGCCACCGTCGAGCGGGGGACCCCCGGGGGGACGCAGTATTTT
TRBV5-6	TRBD1	-	TRBJ1-1	CASKTGQGLNTEAFF	TGTGCCAGCAAGACCGGACAGGGGTTGAACACTGAAGCTTTCTTT
TRBV5-4	-	-	TRBJ2-2	CASSLAGINTGELFF	TGTGCCAGCAGCTTGGCCGGTATTAACACCGGGGAGCTGTTTTTT
TRBV12-3/TRBV12-4	-	-	TRBJ1-1	CASSLPVNTEAFF	TGTGCCAGCAGTTTACCGGTGAACACTGAAGCTTTCTTT
TRBV10-3	-	-	TRBJ1-1	CAIRDRRDSEAFF	TGTGCCATCAGAGACAGGAGAGACTCTGAAGCTTTCTTT
TRBV3-1/TRBV3-2	TRBD2	-	TRBJ2-3	CASSQASGTDTQYF	TGTGCCAGCAGCCAAGCTAGCGGGACCGATACGCAGTATTTT
TRBV5-1	-	-	TRBJ2-5	CASSSILRGARTKIGTQYF	TGCGCCAGCAGCTCAATTTTAAGGGGCGCACGGACCAAGATAGGGACCCAGTACTTC
TRBV6-2/TRBV6-3	-	-	TRBJ1-6	CASSYPPGRNSPLHF	TGTGCCAGCAGTTACCCTCCGGGTCGGAATTCACCCCTCCACTTT
TRBV7-9	-	-	TRBJ2-7	CASSLDINEQYF	TGTGCCAGCAGCCTAGACATAAACGAGCAGTACTTC
TRBV7-8	-	-	TRBJ1-5	CASSLGHGGFREHF	TGTGCCAGCAGCTTAGGACACGGAGGATTTCGGGAGCATTTT
TRBV10-3	TRBD2	-	TRBJ2-5	CAISESALAGVGETQYF	TGTGCCATCAGTGAGTCGGCACTAGCGGGAGTTGGCGAGACCCAGTACTTC
TRBV19	TRBD1	-	TRBJ1-6	CASSTEGGVSPLHF	TGTGCCAGTAGTACGGAAGGGGGCGTTTCACCCCTCCACTTT
TRBV4-2	-	-	TRBJ2-4	CASSEETEGIQYF	TGTGCCAGCAGCGAGGAGACAGAAGGCATTCAGTACTTC
TRBV4-1	-	-	TRBJ1-2	CASSLREKPNYGYTF	TGCGCCAGCAGCCTGAGAGAAAAACCCAACTATGGCTACACCTTC
TRBV4-2	-	-	TRBJ2-5	CASSQVRAWETQYF	TGTGCCAGCAGCCAAGTGAGGGCCTGGGAGACCCAGTACTTC
TRBV6-5	-	-	TRBJ2-7	CASSYSQGSYEQYF	TGTGCCAGCAGTTACTCGCAGGGGTCCTACGAGCAGTACTTC
TRBV6-2/TRBV6-3	-	-	TRBJ2-2	CASRYSSVGTGELFF	TGTGCCAGCCGTTATTCTAGCGTCGGCACCGGGGAGCTGTTTTTT
TRBV19	-	few	TRBJ1-5	CASSETGPQPQHF	TGTGCCAGTAGCGAGACAGGTCCCCAGCCCCAGCATTTT
TRBV3-1/TRBV3-2	TRBD1	-	TRBJ2-7	CASSQGQGSIYEQYF	TGTGCCAGCAGCCAAGGACAGGGCAGTATCTACGAGCAGTACTTC
TRBV4-3	TRBD1	few	TRBJ2-7	CASSQDFGLSGGRYEQYF	TGCGCCAGCAGCCAAGATTTCGGTCTGTCAGGGGGTAGGTACGAGCAGTACTTC
TRBV13	TRBD2	-	TRBJ2-1	CASSLKPSGSVYEQFF	TGTGCCAGCAGCCTAAAACCTAGCGGGAGCGTATATGAGCAGTTCTTC
TRBV11-2	TRBD1	-	TRBJ1-6	CASSPFGGQGDSPLHF	TGTGCCAGCAGCCCCTTCGGGGGACAGGGTGATTCACCCCTCCACTTT
TRBV5-6	-	-	TRBJ1-2	CASSLDRVMGGYTF	TGTGCCAGCAGCTTGGACAGGGTGATGGGTGGCTACACCTTC
TRBV5-1	-	-	TRBJ2-3	CASSLLTRGDTQYF	TGCGCCAGCAGCTTGTTAACCCGAGGGGATACGCAGTATTTT
TRBV28	-	-	TRBJ2-2	CASTRLDLDTGELFF	TGTGCCAGCACCCGACTAGATCTCGACACCGGGGAGCTGTTTTTT
TRBV6-6	TRBD2	-	TRBJ2-1	CASSPLSGIPSYNEQFF	TGTGCCAGCAGTCCCCTAAGCGGGATCCCCTCCTACAATGAGCAGTTCTTC
TRBV11-2	-	once	TRBJ2-5	CASSRSDWGGTQYF	TGTGCCAGCAGCCGATCCGACTGGGGCGGGACCCAGTACTTC
TRBV5-1	TRBD1	-	TRBJ2-2	CASSLMTGGFTGELFF	TGCGCCAGCAGCTTGATGACAGGGGGCTTCACCGGGGAGCTGTTTTTT
TRBV7-8	TRBD1	once	TRBJ1-1	CASSPRRDSLNTEAFF	TGTGCCAGCAGCCCAAGACGGGACAGTTTGAACACTGAAGCTTTCTTT